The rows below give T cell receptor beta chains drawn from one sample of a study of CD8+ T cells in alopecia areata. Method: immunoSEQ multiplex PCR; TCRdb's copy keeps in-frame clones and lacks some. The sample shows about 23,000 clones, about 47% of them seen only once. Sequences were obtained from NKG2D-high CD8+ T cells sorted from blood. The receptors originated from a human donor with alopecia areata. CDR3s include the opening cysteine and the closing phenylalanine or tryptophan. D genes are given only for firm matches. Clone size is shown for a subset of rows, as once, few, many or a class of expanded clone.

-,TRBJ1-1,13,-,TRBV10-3,CAIISAGFYEAFF,TGTGCCATCATAAGCGCTGGGTTTTATGAAGCTTTCTTT
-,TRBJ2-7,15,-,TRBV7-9,CASSFLSYPMYEQYF,TGTGCCAGCAGTTTTCTTAGCTATCCAATGTACGAGCAGTACTTC
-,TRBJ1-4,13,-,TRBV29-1,CSVLLGAGEKLFF,TGCAGCGTTCTGTTGGGCGCGGGTGAAAAACTGTTTTTT
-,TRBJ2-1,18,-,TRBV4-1,CASSAPPGAARTYNEQFF,TGCGCCAGCAGCGCCCCCCCGGGAGCGGCCAGAACCTACAATGAGCAGTTCTTC
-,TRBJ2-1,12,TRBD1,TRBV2,CARRTGDHEQFF,TGTGCCAGAAGGACAGGGGATCATGAGCAGTTCTTC
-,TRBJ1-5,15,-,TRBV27,CASSLGQNSNQPQHF,TGTGCCAGCAGCCTAGGACAGAATAGCAATCAGCCCCAGCATTTT
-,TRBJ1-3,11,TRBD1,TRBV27,CASRAGGTIYF,TGTGCCAGCAGGGCAGGGGGCACCATATATTTT
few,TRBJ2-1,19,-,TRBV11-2,CASSLAPSWARCCYNEQFF,TGTGCCAGCAGCTTAGCGCCCTCGTGGGCGCGCTGTTGCTACAATGAGCAGTTCTTC
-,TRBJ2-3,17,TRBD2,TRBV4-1,CASSQGGAGRASDTQYF,TGCGCCAGCAGCCAAGGGGGAGCGGGACGGGCATCGGATACGCAGTATTTT
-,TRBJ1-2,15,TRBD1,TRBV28,CASSNRDRGSYGYTF,TGTGCCAGCAGTAACCGGGACAGGGGTTCTTATGGCTACACCTTC
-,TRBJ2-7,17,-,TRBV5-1,CASSSPPLGGIGDEQYF,TGCGCCAGCAGCTCCCCCCCGTTGGGCGGGATTGGGGACGAGCAGTACTTC
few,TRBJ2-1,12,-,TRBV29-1,CSVSGSYNEQFF,TGCAGCGTGAGTGGCTCCTACAATGAGCAGTTCTTC
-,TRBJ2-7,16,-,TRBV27,CASSKLPGRPSYEQYF,TGTGCCAGCAGCAAATTGCCGGGACGTCCCTCCTACGAGCAGTACTTC
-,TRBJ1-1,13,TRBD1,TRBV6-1,CASSEAQGAEAFF,TGTGCCAGCAGTGAAGCGCAGGGGGCGGAAGCTTTCTTT
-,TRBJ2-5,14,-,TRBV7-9,CAGSLEGIQETQYF,TGTGCCGGCAGCCTAGAGGGGATCCAAGAGACCCAGTACTTC
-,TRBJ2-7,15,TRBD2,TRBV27,CASSFSGSRSYEQYF,TGTGCCAGCAGTTTCAGCGGGAGCAGGTCCTACGAGCAGTACTTC
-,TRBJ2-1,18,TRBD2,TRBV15,CATSRALRLAGGPDEQFF,TGTGCCACCAGCAGAGCTCTTAGGCTAGCGGGAGGGCCTGATGAGCAGTTCTTC
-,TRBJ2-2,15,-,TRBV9,CASSVDGSGNGELFF,TGTGCCAGCAGCGTAGACGGGAGTGGGAACGGGGAGCTGTTTTTT
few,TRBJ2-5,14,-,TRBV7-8,CASSPDWRPETQYF,TGTGCCAGCAGCCCGGACTGGCGCCCGGAGACCCAGTACTTC
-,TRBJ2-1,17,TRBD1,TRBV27,CASSLRLGTGGLREQFF,TGTGCCAGCAGTTTAAGGCTCGGGACAGGGGGGCTCCGCGAGCAGTTCTTC
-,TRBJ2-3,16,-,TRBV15,CATSSPEAGPTDTQYF,TGTGCCACCAGCAGTCCGGAGGCAGGGCCCACAGATACGCAGTATTTT
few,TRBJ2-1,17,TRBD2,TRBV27,CASSSPLTSGRANEQFF,TGTGCCAGCAGTTCACCACTGACTAGCGGGAGGGCCAATGAGCAGTTCTTC
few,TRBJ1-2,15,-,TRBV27,CASSSGPDRSYGYTF,TGTGCCAGCAGTTCAGGTCCGGACAGATCCTATGGCTACACCTTC
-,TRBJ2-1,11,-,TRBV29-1,CSVERLNEQFF,TGCAGCGTTGAAAGGCTAAATGAGCAGTTCTTC
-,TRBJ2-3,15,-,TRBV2,CASSEAGGATDTQYF,TGTGCCAGCAGTGAAGCGGGAGGCGCCACAGATACGCAGTATTTT
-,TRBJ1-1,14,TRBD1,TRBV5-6,CASSLGTGVTEAFF,TGTGCCAGCAGCTTGGGGACAGGGGTTACTGAAGCTTTCTTT
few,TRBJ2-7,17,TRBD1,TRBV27,CASSSLRTGALTYEQYF,TGTGCCAGCAGTTCACTCCGCACAGGGGCCTTAACCTACGAGCAGTACTTC
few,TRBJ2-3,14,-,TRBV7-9,CASRGSPGTDTQYF,TGTGCCAGCCGTGGCTCCCCAGGCACAGATACGCAGTATTTT
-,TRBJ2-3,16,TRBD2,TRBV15,CATSTSTSGISDTQYF,TGTGCCACCAGCACCTCGACTAGCGGGATCTCAGATACGCAGTATTTT
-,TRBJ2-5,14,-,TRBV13,CASSSIGVQETQYF,TGTGCCAGCAGCTCCATCGGGGTACAAGAGACCCAGTACTTC
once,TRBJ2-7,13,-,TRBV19,CASSSDGAYEQYF,TGTGCCAGTAGCTCGGACGGGGCCTACGAGCAGTACTTC
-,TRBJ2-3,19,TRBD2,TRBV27,CASSLYRPGLGGRTDTQYF,TGTGCCAGCAGTTTATATCGTCCGGGACTAGGGGGTCGCACAGATACGCAGTATTTT
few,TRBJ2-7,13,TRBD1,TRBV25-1,CASSNGQGSEQYF,TGTGCCAGCAGTAACGGACAGGGGAGTGAGCAGTACTTC
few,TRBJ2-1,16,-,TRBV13,CASSLVSGLAYNEQFF,TGTGCCAGCAGCTTGGTGTCGGGACTCGCTTACAATGAGCAGTTCTTC
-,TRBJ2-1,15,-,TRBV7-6,CASSLEATAGSKQFF,TGTGCCAGCAGCTTAGAAGCGACGGCGGGATCCAAGCAGTTCTTC
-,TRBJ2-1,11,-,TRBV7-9,CASSFELELVF,TGTGCCAGCAGCTTCGAACTAGAATTGGTCTTC
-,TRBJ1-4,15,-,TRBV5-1,CASAPTEGVGEKLFF,TGCGCCAGCGCCCCCACGGAGGGAGTAGGTGAAAAACTGTTTTTT
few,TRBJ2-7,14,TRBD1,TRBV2,CASFRTGSSYEQYF,TGTGCCAGTTTCCGGACAGGATCCTCCTACGAGCAGTACTTC
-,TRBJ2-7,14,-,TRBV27,CASSWALTGNEQYF,TGTGCCAGCAGTTGGGCCTTAACAGGAAACGAGCAGTACTTC
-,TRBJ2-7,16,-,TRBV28,CASTDLRGVFPYEQYF,TGTGCCAGCACCGACCTGCGGGGCGTCTTCCCCTACGAGCAGTACTTC
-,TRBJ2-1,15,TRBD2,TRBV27,CASSLQAGGWDEQFF,TGTGCCAGCAGTCTCCAAGCGGGAGGGTGGGATGAGCAGTTCTTC
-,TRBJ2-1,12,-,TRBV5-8,CASSSRLHEQFF,TGTGCCAGCAGCTCCAGACTCCATGAGCAGTTCTTC
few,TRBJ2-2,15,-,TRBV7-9,CASSSGGGGAGELFF,TGTGCCAGCAGCTCGGGAGGGGGCGGCGCCGGGGAGCTGTTTTTT
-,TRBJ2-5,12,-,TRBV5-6,CASSLGTQAQYF,TGTGCCAGCAGCTTGGGGACCCAGGCCCAGTACTTC
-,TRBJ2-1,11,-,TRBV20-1,CSARVEQGQFF,TGCAGTGCTAGAGTGGAGCAGGGACAGTTCTTC
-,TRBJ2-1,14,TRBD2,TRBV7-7,CASSSEREGGEQFF,TGTGCTAGCAGCTCCGAGCGGGAGGGGGGTGAGCAGTTCTTC
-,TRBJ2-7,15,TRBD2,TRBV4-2,CASRGSGREVHEQYF,TGTGCCAGCAGGGGTAGCGGGAGGGAAGTCCACGAGCAGTACTTC
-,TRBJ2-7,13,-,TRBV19,CASSPGSNYEQYF,TGTGCCAGTAGTCCAGGGTCCAATTACGAGCAGTACTTC
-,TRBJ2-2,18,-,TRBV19,CASSIDLLARVPVGELFF,TGTGCCAGTAGTATAGATCTACTAGCCCGAGTCCCCGTCGGGGAGCTGTTTTTT
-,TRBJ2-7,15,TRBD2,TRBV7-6,CASSLVAREGYEQYF,TGTGCCAGCAGCTTAGTTGCCAGGGAGGGCTACGAGCAGTACTTC